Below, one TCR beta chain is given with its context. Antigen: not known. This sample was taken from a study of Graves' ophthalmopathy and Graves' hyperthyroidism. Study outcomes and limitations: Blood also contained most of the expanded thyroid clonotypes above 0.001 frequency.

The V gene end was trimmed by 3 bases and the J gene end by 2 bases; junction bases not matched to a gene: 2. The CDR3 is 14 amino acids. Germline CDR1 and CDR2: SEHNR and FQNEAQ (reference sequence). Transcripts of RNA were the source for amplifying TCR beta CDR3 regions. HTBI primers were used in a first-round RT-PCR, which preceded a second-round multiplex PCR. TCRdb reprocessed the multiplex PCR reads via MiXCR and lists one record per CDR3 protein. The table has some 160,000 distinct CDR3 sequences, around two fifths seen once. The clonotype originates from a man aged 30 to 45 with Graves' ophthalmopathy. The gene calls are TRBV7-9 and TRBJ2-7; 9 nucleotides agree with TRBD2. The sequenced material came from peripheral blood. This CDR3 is CASSFSSGTYEQYF. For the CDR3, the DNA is TGTGCCAGCAGCTTTTCTAGCGGGACCTACGAGCAGTACTTC.